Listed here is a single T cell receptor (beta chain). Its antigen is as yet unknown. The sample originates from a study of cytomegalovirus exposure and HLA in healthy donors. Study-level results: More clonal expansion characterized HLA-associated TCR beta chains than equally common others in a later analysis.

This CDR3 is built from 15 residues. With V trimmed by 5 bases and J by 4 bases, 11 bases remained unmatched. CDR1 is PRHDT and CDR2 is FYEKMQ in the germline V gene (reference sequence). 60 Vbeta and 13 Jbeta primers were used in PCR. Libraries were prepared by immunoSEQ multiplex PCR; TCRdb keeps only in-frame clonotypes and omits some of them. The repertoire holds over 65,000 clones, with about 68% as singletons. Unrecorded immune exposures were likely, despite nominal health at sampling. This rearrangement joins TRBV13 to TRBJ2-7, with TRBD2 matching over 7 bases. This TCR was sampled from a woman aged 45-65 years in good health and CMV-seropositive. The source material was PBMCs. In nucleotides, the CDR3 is TGTGCCAGCAGCCCTCCCGGGGGGACGGGGTACGAGCAGTACTTC. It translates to CASSPPGGTGYEQYF.